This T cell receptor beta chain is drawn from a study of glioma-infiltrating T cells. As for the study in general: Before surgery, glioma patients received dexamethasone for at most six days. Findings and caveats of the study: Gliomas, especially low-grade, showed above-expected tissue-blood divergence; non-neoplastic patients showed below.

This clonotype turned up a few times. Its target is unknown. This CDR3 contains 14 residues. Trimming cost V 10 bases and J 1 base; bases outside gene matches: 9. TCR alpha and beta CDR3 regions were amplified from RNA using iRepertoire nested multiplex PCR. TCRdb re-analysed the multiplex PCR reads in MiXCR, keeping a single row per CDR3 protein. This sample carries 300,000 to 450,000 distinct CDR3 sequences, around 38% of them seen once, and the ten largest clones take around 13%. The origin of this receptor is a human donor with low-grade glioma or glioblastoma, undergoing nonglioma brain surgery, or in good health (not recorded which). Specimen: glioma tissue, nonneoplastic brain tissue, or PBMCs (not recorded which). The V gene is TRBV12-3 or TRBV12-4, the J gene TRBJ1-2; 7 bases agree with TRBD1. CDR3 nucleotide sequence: TGTGCCACTATAGGACAGGCGGATAACTATGGCTACACCTTC. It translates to CATIGQADNYGYTF.